The 5 T cell receptor beta chains below were found in one sample sequenced in a study of blood T cell repertoires in COVID-19. Sequencing used immunoSEQ multiplex PCR; TCRdb keeps in-frame clones, though not all of them. The repertoire holds about 250,000 clones, with 70% to 90% as singletons. What was sequenced was PBMCs or T cells enriched from blood (not recorded which). The receptors stem from a woman aged 30 to 39 who had recovered from COVID-19.

V gene TRBV28 combines with J gene TRBJ1-1; the D is unclear. V gave up 1 base and J gave up 2 bases, with 11 bases separating them. CDR1 is MDHEN, CDR2 SYDVKM, per germline. The CDR3 is 15 amino acids. The chain's CDR3 is CASSLSGGINTEAFF. CDR3 DNA: TGTGCCAGCAGTTTATCTGGAGGAATAAACACTGAAGCTTTCTTT.

The chain combines TRBV6-5 with TRBJ1-4, with 8 bases that match TRBD1. J gave up 3 bases and V 6 bases, and 6 bases lay outside the gene matches. This CDR3 contains 15 residues. The germline gives CDR1 MNHEY, CDR2 SVGAGI. CDR3 sequence: CASSLRTGPNEKLFF. CDR3 DNA sequence: TGTGCCAGCAGCTTGAGGACAGGGCCTAATGAAAAACTGTTTTTT.

This clone was seen more than once but under ten times. The chain links TRBV5-6 to TRBJ1-1; TRBD1 matches at 7 bases. Germline V gene sequence: CDR1 SGHDT, CDR2 YYEEEE. The CDR3 is 14 amino acids. V dropped 0 bases and J dropped 8; count of bases not matched to a gene: 7. This CDR3 reads CASSLGGTEREAFF. CDR3 DNA: TGTGCCAGCAGCTTGGGGGGGACAGAGAGAGAAGCTTTCTTT.

The chain combines TRBV6-1 with TRBJ2-7; TRBD1 matches at 8 bases. The CDR3 is made up of 15 amino acids. The germline V gene has CDR1 MNHNS and CDR2 SASEGT. V lost 0 bases to trimming and J lost 3 bases; unmatched junction nucleotides: 4. The CDR3 sequence: CASSEATGGVYEQYF. The CDR3 DNA follows: TGTGCCAGCAGTGAAGCAACAGGGGGAGTCTACGAGCAGTACTTC.

The chain uses TRBV5-6 and TRBJ2-1; the D gene is possibly TRBD1 (6 bases). Germline lookup yields CDR1 SGHDT and CDR2 YYEEEE. Deletions cut 4 bases from V and 4 bases from J, with 9 bases between. CDR3 length: 13 residues. The CDR3 region is CASSHGTYNEQFF. CDR3 bases: TGTGCCAGCAGCCACGGGACATACAATGAGCAGTTCTTC.